One and the same sample provided the 15 T cell receptor beta chains below, sequenced in a study of CD8+CD57+ T cells in acquired aplastic anemia. TCR beta VDJ and CDR3 profiles were obtained from a genomic DNA template. TCRdb reanalysed the reads using MiXCR and keeps one entry per CDR3 protein. The sample shows roughly 280,000 distinct CDR3 sequences, under 60% of them seen only once. Patients selected for sequencing had displayed CD8+CD57+ cell expansion by flow cytometry. Source material: sorted CD4+, CD8+, or CD8+CD57+ T cells (not recorded which) from PBMCs. The receptors were sampled from a human donor with aplastic anemia.

J is TRBJ2-2 and V is TRBV20-1; the D gene is possibly TRBD1 (6 bases). Germline V gives CDR1 DFQATT, CDR2 SNEGSKA (reference sequence). The CDR3 spans 14 residues. V lost 3 bases and J 2 bases, leaving 10 bases between the germline ends. CDR3 DNA: TGCAGTGCTAGGGGGGCATTTAACACCGGGGAGCTGTTTTTT. This encodes CSARGAFNTGELFF.

The chain joins TRBV29-1 to TRBJ2-5; possible D gene TRBD1, 5 bases. Germline values: CDR1 SQVTM, CDR2 ANQGSEA. The V gene lost 7 bases and the J gene lost 5 bases, with 5 bases spanning the gap. This CDR3 is 9 amino acids long. CDR3 in DNA: TGCAGCGGGGGCGAGACCCAGTACTTC. This encodes CSGGETQYF. Together with reference TRBV29-1 and TRBJ2-5, the CDR3 gives the full variable domain: SAVISQKPSRDICQRGTSLTIQCQVDSQVTMMFWYRQQPGQSLTLIATANQGSEATYESGFVIDKFPISRPNLTFSTLTVSNMSPEDSSIYLCSGGETQYFGPGTRLLVL.

Of note for this clonotype: Sequence at one end of the junction differs from germline and may be a read error. This rearrangement joins TRBV10-3 to TRBJ2-2; no firm D call. The germline V gene has CDR1 ENHRY and CDR2 SYGVKD. There are 11 residues in the CDR3. CDR3 bases: TGTGCCAGCAGTGTACAGCGGGAGCTGTTTTTT. It codes for CASSVQRELFF.

This chain joins TRBV25-1 and TRBJ2-7, with 7 bases fitting TRBD2. In germline, CDR1 is MGHDK, CDR2 SYGVNS. V dropped 6 bases and J dropped 4; count of bases not matched to a gene: 0. The CDR3 extends over 11 amino acids. CDR3 sequence: CASRGGYEQYF. Written as DNA, the CDR3 is TGTGCCAGCAGGGGGGGGTACGAGCAGTACTTC.

CDR3 nucleotides: TGCGCCAGCAGCTTACGCGGGGACCTGAAGGTGGAGACCCAGTACTTC. Protein sequence: CASSLRGDLKVETQYF. This chain links TRBV5-1 with TRBJ2-5; maybe TRBD2 (6 bases). The germline V and J ends were trimmed by 2 bases and 5 bases, with 19 bases remaining between them. Per the germline V gene, CDR1 is SGHRS and CDR2 is YFSETQ. The length of the CDR3 is 16 residues.

The chain is built from TRBV2 and TRBJ1-1, with D unclear. Germline V CDR1 and CDR2: SNHLY, FYNNEI. The CDR3 extends over 14 amino acids. The V end was cut by 1 base, the J end by 4 bases, with 10 bases between. CDR3 protein: CASSEGFGTTEAFF. The CDR3 region has the DNA TGTGCCAGCAGTGAAGGATTTGGCACCACTGAAGCTTTCTTT. Variable domain in full (rest from reference TRBV2 and TRBJ1-1): EPEVTQTPSHQVTQMGQEVILRCVPISNHLYFYWYRQILGQKVEFLVSFYNNEISEKSEIFDDQFSVERPDGSNFTLKIRSTKLEDSAMYFCASSEGFGTTEAFFGQGTRLTVV.

This clonotype was seen at least ten times. CDR3 residues: CASSGTGGYSNQPQHF. The CDR3 bases are TGTGCCAGCAGCGGGACAGGGGGTTATAGCAATCAGCCCCAGCATTTT. V gene TRBV6-1 combines with J gene TRBJ1-5; 11 bases align to TRBD1. Losses at the gene ends were 6 bases for V and 0 bases for J; bases not matched to a gene: 4. The CDR3 covers 16 residues. Per the germline V gene, CDR1 is MNHNS and CDR2 is SASEGT.

This chain joins TRBV5-1 and TRBJ2-1; 15 bases align to TRBD2. The CDR3 covers 16 residues. CDR1 SGHRS and CDR2 YFSETQ come from the germline V gene. The V segment lost 4 bases and the J segment 5 bases; nucleotides outside the gene matches: 4. Written as DNA, the CDR3 is TGCGCCAGCAGCCGGGGACTAGCGGGAGGTCACAATGAGCAGTTCTTC. Its protein product is CASSRGLAGGHNEQFF. The whole variable domain, remainder taken from reference TRBV5-1 and TRBJ2-1, is KAGVTQTPRYLIKTRGQQVTLSCSPISGHRSVSWYQQTPGQGLQFLFEYFSETQRNKGNFPGRFSGRQFSNSRSEMNVSTLELGDSALYLCASSRGLAGGHNEQFFGPGTRLTVL.

The chain recombines TRBV12-3 or TRBV12-4 with TRBJ2-5; D ambiguous. V shed 1 base and J shed 4 bases, with 13 bases lying between them. There are 15 residues in the CDR3. The CDR3 sequence: CASSLGYLMTETQYF. In DNA, the CDR3 is TGTGCCAGCAGTTTAGGGTATCTGATGACAGAGACCCAGTACTTC.

The rearrangement links TRBV7-9 to TRBJ2-7; 8 positions match TRBD1. The CDR3 contains 14 residues. Losses at the gene ends were 4 bases for V and 3 bases for J; bases not matched to a gene: 5. The germline gives CDR1 SEHNR, CDR2 FQNEAQ (reference sequence). This CDR3 reads CASSSFDRGYEQYF. In DNA, the CDR3 is TGTGCCAGCAGCTCCTTCGACAGGGGCTACGAGCAGTACTTC.

In this sample, this clonotype turned up many times. The CDR3 spells CSASGRGSTDTQYF. CDR3 sequence (DNA): TGCAGTGCTAGCGGGAGGGGGAGCACAGATACGCAGTATTTT. The V and J genes are TRBV20-1 and TRBJ2-3; TRBD2 matches at 8 bases. Germline CDR1 reads DFQATT; CDR2 reads SNEGSKA (reference sequence). The CDR3 length is 14 residues. The V gene end was trimmed by 3 bases and the J gene end by 0 bases; junction bases not matched to a gene: 2.

V is TRBV7-6 and J is TRBJ2-1; tentative D call: TRBD2 (5 bases). V lost 5 bases and J 2 bases, leaving 13 bases between the germline ends. The CDR3 is 15 amino acids. From germline, CDR1 is SGHVS and CDR2 FNYEAQ. The CDR3 region is CASSPPAGAYNEQFF. The CDR3, as DNA: TGTGCCAGCAGCCCCCCAGCCGGGGCCTACAATGAGCAGTTCTTC.

CDR3 sequence reads: CASSVGPRPLEQYF. As DNA, the CDR3 is TGTGCCAGCAGCGTGGGACCCCGTCCCCTCGAGCAGTACTTC. The chain has TRBV9 and TRBJ2-7; D is possibly TRBD1 or TRBD2 (5 bases each). Trimming cost V 2 bases and J 6 bases, with 15 bases left between them. Germline values: CDR1 SGDLS, CDR2 YYNGEE. The CDR3 length is 14 residues.

This clonotype was detected ten times or more. This chain uses TRBV5-8 with TRBJ2-1; 9 bases are a match to TRBD1. The germline gives CDR1 SGHTS, CDR2 YDEGEE. CDR3 length: 15 amino acids. Unmatched junction bases numbered 10, after V lost 4 bases and J lost 8 bases. The CDR3 loop reads CASSHRDREIDEQFF. CDR3 DNA sequence: TGTGCCAGCAGCCACCGGGACAGGGAGATCGATGAGCAGTTCTTC.

This clonotype was seen repeatedly, ten times or more. The chain has TRBV7-9 and TRBJ1-1, with a tentative D call TRBD1 (6 bases). CDR1 and CDR2 (germline): SEHNR, FQNEAQ (reference sequence). Trimming took 3 bases from V and 6 from J, leaving 14 bases between them. The CDR3 totals 14 residues. The CDR3 DNA sequence: TGTGCCAGCAGCTTTGGGGGCAACCGGGCTGAAGCTTTCTTT. As protein: CASSFGGNRAEAFF.